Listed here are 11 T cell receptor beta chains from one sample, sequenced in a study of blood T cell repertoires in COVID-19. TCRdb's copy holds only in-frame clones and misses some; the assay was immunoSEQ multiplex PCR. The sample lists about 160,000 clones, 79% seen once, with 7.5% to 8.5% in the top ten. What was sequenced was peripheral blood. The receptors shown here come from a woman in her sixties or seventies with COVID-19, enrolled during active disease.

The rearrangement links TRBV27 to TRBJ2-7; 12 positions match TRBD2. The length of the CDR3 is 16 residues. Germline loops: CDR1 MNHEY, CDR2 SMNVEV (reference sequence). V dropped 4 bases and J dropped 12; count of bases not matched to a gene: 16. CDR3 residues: CASSWGLAGSQQTTYF. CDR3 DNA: TGTGCCAGCAGTTGGGGACTAGCGGGTTCCCAACAAACAACGTACTTC.

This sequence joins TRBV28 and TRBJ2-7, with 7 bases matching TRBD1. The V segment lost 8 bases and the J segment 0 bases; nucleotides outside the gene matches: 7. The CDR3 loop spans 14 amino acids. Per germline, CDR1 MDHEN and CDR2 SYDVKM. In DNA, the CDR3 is TGTGCCAGCGGACGGACAGGACCCTCCTACGAGCAGTACTTC. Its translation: CASGRTGPSYEQYF. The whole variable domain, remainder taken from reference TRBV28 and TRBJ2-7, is DVKVTQSSRYLVKRTGEKVFLECVQDMDHENMFWYRQDPGLGLRLIYFSYDVKMKEKGDIPEGYSVSREKKERFSLILESASTNQTSMYLCASGRTGPSYEQYFGPGTRLTVT.

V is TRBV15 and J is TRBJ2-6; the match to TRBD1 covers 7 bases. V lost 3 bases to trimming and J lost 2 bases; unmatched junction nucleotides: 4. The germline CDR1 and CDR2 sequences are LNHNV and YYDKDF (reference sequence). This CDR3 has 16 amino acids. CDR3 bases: TGTGCCACCAGCAGGGAAGGGGGCCCTGGGGCCAACGTCCTGACTTTC. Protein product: CATSREGGPGANVLTF.

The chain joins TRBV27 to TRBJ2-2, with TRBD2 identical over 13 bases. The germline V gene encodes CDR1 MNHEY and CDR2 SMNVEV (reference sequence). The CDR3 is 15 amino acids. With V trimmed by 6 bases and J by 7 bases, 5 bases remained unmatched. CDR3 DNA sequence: TGTGCCAGCAGGACTAGCGGGAGGCCGAACGGGGAGCTGTTTTTT. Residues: CASRTSGRPNGELFF.

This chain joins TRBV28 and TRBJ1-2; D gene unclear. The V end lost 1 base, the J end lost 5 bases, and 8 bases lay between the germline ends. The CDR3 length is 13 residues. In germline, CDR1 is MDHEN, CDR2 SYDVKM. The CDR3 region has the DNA TGTGCCAGCAGTTTATCCATCCTATATGGCTACACCTTC. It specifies CASSLSILYGYTF.

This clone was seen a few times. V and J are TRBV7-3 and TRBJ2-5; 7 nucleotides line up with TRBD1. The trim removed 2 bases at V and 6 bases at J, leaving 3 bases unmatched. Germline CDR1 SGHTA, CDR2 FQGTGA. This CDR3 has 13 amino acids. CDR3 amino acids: CASSLDRVKTQYF. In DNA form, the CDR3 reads TGTGCCAGCAGCTTAGACAGGGTAAAGACCCAGTACTTC.

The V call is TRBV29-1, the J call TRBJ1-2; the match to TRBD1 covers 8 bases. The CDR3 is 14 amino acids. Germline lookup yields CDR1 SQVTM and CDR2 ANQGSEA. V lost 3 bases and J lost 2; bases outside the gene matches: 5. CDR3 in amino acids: CSVDAGGANYGYTF. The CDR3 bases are TGCAGCGTTGACGCAGGGGGCGCAAACTATGGCTACACCTTC. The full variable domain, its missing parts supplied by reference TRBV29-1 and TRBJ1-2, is SAVISQKPSRDICQRGTSLTIQCQVDSQVTMMFWYRQQPGQSLTLIATANQGSEATYESGFVIDKFPISRPNLTFSTLTVSNMSPEDSSIYLCSVDAGGANYGYTFGSGTRLTVV.

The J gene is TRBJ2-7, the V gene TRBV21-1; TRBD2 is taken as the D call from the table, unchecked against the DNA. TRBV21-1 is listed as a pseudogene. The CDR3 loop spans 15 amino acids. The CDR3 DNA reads TGTGCCAGCAGCAACGGGGGGTCCACCTCTTGGGAGCAGTACGTC. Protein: CASSNGGSTSWEQYV.

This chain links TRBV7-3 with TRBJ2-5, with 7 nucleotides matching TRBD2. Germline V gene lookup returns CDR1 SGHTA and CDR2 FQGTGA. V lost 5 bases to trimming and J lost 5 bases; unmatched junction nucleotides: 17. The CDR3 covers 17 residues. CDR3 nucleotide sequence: TGTGCCAGCAGCCCAATCCCCGGACTAGTTAGTGAGGAGACCCAGTACTTC. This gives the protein CASSPIPGLVSEETQYF.

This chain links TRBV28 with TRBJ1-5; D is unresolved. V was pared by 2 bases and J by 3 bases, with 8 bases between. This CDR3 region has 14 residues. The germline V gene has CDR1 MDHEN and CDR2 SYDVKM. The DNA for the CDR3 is TGTGCCAGCAGTTTAGCAGGCGACAATCAGCCCCAGCATTTT. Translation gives CASSLAGDNQPQHF.

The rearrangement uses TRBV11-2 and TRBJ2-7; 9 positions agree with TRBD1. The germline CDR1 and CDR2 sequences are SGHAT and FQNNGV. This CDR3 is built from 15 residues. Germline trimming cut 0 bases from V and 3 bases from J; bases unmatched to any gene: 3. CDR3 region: CASSLEGQGLYEQYF. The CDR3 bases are TGTGCCAGCAGCTTAGAGGGACAGGGACTCTACGAGCAGTACTTC. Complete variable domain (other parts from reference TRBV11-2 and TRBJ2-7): EAGVAQSPRYKIIEKRQSVAFWCNPISGHATLYWYQQILGQGPKLLIQFQNNGVVDDSQLPKDRFSAERLKGVDSTLKIQPAKLEDSAVYLCASSLEGQGLYEQYFGPGTRLTVT.